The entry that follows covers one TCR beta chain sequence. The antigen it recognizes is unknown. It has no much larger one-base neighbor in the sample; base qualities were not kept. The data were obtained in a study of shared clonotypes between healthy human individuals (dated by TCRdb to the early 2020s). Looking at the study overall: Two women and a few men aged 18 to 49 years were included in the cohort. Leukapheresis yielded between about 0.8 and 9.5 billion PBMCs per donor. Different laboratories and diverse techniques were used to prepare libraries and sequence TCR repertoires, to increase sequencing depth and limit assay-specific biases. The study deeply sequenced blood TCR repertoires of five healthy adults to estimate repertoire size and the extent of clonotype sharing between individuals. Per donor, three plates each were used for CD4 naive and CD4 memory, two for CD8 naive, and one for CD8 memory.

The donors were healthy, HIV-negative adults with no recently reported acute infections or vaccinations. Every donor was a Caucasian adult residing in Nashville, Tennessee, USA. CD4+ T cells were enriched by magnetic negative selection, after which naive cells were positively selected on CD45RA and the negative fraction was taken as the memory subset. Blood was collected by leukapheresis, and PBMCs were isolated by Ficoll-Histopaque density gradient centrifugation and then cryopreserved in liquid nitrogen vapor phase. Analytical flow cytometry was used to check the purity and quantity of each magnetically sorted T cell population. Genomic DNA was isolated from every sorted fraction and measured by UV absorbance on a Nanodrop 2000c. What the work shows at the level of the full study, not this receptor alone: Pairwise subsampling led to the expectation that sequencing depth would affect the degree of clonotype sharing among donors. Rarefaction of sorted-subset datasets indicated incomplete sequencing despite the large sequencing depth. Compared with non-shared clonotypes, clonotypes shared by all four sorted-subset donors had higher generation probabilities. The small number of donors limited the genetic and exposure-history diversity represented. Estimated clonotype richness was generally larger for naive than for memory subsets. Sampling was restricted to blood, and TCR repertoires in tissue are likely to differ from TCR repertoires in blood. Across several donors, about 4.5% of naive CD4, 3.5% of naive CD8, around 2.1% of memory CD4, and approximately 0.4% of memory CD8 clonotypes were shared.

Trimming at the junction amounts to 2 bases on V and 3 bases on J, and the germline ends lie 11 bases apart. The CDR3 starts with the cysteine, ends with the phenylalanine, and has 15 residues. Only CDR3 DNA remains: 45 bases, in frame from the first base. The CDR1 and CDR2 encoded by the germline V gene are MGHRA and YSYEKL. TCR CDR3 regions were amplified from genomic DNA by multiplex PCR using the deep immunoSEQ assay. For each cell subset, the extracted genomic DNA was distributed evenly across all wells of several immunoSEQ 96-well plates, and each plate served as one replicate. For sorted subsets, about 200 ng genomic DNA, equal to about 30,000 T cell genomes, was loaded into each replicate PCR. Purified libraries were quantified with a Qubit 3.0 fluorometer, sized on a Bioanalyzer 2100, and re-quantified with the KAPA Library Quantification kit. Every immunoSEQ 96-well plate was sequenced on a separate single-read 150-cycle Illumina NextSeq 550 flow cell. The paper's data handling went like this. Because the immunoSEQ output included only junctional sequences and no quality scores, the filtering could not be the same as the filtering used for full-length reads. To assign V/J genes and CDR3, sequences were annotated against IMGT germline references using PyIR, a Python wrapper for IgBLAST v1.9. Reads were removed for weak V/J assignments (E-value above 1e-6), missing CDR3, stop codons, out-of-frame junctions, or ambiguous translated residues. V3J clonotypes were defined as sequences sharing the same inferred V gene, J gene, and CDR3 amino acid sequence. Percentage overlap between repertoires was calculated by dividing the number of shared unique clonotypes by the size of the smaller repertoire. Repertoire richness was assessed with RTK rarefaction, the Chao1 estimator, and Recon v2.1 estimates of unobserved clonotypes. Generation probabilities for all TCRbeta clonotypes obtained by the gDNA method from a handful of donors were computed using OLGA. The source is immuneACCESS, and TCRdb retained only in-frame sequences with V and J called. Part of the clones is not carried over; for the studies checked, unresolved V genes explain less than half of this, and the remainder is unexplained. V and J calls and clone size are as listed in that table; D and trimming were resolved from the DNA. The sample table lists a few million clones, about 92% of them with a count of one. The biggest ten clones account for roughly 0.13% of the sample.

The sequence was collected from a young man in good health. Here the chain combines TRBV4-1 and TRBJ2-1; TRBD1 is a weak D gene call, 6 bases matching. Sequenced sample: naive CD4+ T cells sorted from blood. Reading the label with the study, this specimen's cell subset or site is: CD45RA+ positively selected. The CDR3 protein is CASSQPTGYYNEQFF. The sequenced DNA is TGCGCCAGCAGCCAACCCACAGGGTACTACAATGAGCAGTTCTTC.